This entry lists 20 T cell receptor beta chains sequenced from one sample in a study of a mutant IDH1 vaccine in newly diagnosed glioma. Stated time point: week 47, end of study. All doses held 300 ug of mutant IDH1 20-mer peptide, with topical imiquimod. What these receptors recognize is not known. The method was immunoSEQ multiplex PCR; TCRdb's version includes in-frame clones alone and lacks a portion of them. Here the sample spans about 24,000 clones, approximately 88% being singletons. The sequencing here drew on PBMCs, taken from a glioma patient whose treatment included an IDH1 peptide vaccine. The receptors were sampled from a man between 40 and 49 years old with glioma.

V gene TRBV27 combines with J gene TRBJ2-7; unclear D gene. CDR1 is MNHEY, CDR2 SMNVEV, per germline (reference sequence). CDR3 size: 14 residues. V was clipped by 4 bases and J by 0 bases, with 10 bases between them. DNA for the CDR3: TGTGCCAGCAGTTACGGCGGTAGCTCCTACGAGCAGTACTTC. It specifies CASSYGGSSYEQYF.

This clone came up once. The DNA for the CDR3 is TGTGCCAGCAGCTCTGGCCGCGGCTACACCTTC. Protein sequence: CASSSGRGYTF. The rearrangement joins TRBV5-4 to TRBJ1-2; D remains unclear. Germline V gene sequence: CDR1 SGHNT, CDR2 YYREEE (reference sequence). V lost 3 bases to trimming and J lost 8 bases, with 8 bases between them. The CDR3 totals 11 residues.

The J gene is TRBJ2-5, the V gene TRBV6-1, with D tentatively TRBD2 (6 bases). V was clipped by 6 bases and J by 5 bases, with 16 bases between them. Germline V gene sequence: CDR1 MNHNS, CDR2 SASEGT. This CDR3 has 14 amino acids. This CDR3 reads CASRPNGGRETQYF. CDR3 nucleotides: TGTGCCAGCAGACCAAACGGGGGTCGGGAGACCCAGTACTTC.

The table lists this clone with a few counts. V usage is TRBV5-1 and J usage is TRBJ1-5; D unresolved. V was shortened by 2 bases and J by 3 bases, with 6 bases between the two germline ends. Germline CDR1 and CDR2: SGHRS and YFSETQ. The CDR3 has 13 residues. The CDR3: CASSFGNNQPQHF. For the CDR3, the DNA is TGCGCCAGCAGCTTTGGCAACAATCAGCCCCAGCATTTT.

The chain uses TRBV9 and TRBJ1-3; D is undetermined. Germline values: CDR1 SGDLS, CDR2 YYNGEE. The CDR3 is 15 residues long. V dropped 4 bases and J dropped 0 bases, with 11 bases sitting between them. In DNA, the CDR3 is TGTGCCAGCAGCTCATACTCCAGCTCTGGAAACACCATATATTTT. Translated, it gives CASSSYSSSGNTIYF. The entire variable domain, with the rest obtained from reference TRBV9 and TRBJ1-3, is as follows: DSGVTQTPKHLITATGQRVTLRCSPRSGDLSVYWYQQSLDQGLQFLIQYYNGEERAKGNILERFSAQQFPDLHSELNLSSLELGDSALYFCASSSYSSSGNTIYFGEGSWLTVV.

The V gene is TRBV4-1, the J gene TRBJ1-1; the D is unclear. Germline loops: CDR1 MGHRA, CDR2 YSYEKL. This CDR3 has 17 amino acids. Trimming shortened V by 0 bases and J by 0 bases, and 14 bases separated the two germline ends. CDR3 coding DNA: TGCGCCAGCAGCCAAGATTGGCAGGCGACAATGAACACTGAAGCTTTCTTT. This codes for CASSQDWQATMNTEAFF.

The chain has TRBV6-5 and TRBJ2-7; 7 nucleotides agree with TRBD2. J was trimmed by 2 bases and V by 5 bases; bases with no gene match: 3. The germline V gene encodes CDR1 MNHEY and CDR2 SVGAGI. The CDR3 is made up of 13 amino acids. The CDR3 DNA follows: TGTGCCAGCAGTCGGGGGGATGCCTACGAGCAGTACTTC. As protein: CASSRGDAYEQYF.

The CDR3 DNA follows: TGTGCCAGCAGCGCGTTTCGACTGAACACTGAAGCTTTCTTT. Its translation: CASSAFRLNTEAFF. The genes are TRBV5-6 and TRBJ1-1, with D unclear. CDR3 size: 14 residues. V was shortened by 4 bases and J by 0 bases, with 10 bases between the two germline ends. Germline lookup yields CDR1 SGHDT and CDR2 YYEEEE.

The rearrangement joins TRBV28 to TRBJ2-7; D gene uncertain. Germline-derived CDR1 and CDR2 are MDHEN and SYDVKM. Between the trimmed V and J ends, which lost 4 bases and 5 bases, there was a span of 9 bases. The CDR3 sequence is 12 residues long. DNA of the CDR3: TGTGCCAGCAGTTCGACGGTGAACGAGCAGTACTTC. Its protein is CASSSTVNEQYF. The full variable domain, with the rest looked up from reference TRBV28 and TRBJ2-7, is DVKVTQSSRYLVKRTGEKVFLECVQDMDHENMFWYRQDPGLGLRLIYFSYDVKMKEKGDIPEGYSVSREKKERFSLILESASTNQTSMYLCASSSTVNEQYFGPGTRLTVT.

The chain employs TRBV19 and TRBJ1-2; no reliable D call. There are 14 residues in the CDR3. Trimming stripped 5 bases from V and 4 bases from J, with 14 bases between. Germline V gene lookup returns CDR1 LNHDA and CDR2 SQIVND (reference sequence). CDR3 in DNA: TGTGCCAGTAGTGGGGAATCGGGTTTCTATGGCTACACCTTC. Encoded protein: CASSGESGFYGYTF.

This chain joins TRBV6-5 and TRBJ2-5; 7 positions agree with TRBD2. Per the germline V gene, CDR1 is MNHEY and CDR2 is SVGAGI. This CDR3 is 14 amino acids long. Trimming cost V 5 bases and J 5 bases; bases outside gene matches: 8. The CDR3 DNA is TGTGCCAGCAGTCTAAGGACTAGTATGGAGACCCAGTACTTC. Its translation: CASSLRTSMETQYF.

This chain uses TRBV25-1 with TRBJ1-2; D is undetermined. CDR3 length equals 13 residues. Germline loops: CDR1 MGHDK, CDR2 SYGVNS. V lost 2 bases and J lost 3, with 7 bases in between. Here the CDR3 reads CASSEAGDYGYTF. The DNA of the CDR3 is TGTGCCAGCAGTGAAGCAGGAGACTATGGCTACACCTTC.

J is TRBJ2-7 and V is TRBV2, with a tentative D call TRBD2 (6 bases). Per the germline V gene, CDR1 is SNHLY and CDR2 is FYNNEI. The V end lost 8 bases, the J end lost 1 base, and 12 bases lay between the germline ends. The CDR3 length is 13 residues. The CDR3 is CASGGVFSYEQYF. The CDR3 DNA sequence: TGTGCCAGCGGAGGGGTTTTTTCCTACGAGCAGTACTTC. The complete variable domain, with remaining parts taken from reference TRBV2 and TRBJ2-7, reads EPEVTQTPSHQVTQMGQEVILRCVPISNHLYFYWYRQILGQKVEFLVSFYNNEISEKSEIFDDQFSVERPDGSNFTLKIRSTKLEDSAMYFCASGGVFSYEQYFGPGTRLTVT.

The chain combines TRBV5-1 with TRBJ2-3; 8 nucleotides line up with TRBD1. The CDR3 has 15 amino acids. Germline lookup yields CDR1 SGHRS and CDR2 YFSETQ. Trimming removed 0 bases from V and 6 bases from J; junction bases left unmatched: 6. CDR3 DNA: TGCGCCAGCAGCTTGGGGACAGGGACGAGGGATACGCAGTATTTT. This gives the protein CASSLGTGTRDTQYF.

This clone was observed a single time. V gene TRBV18 combines with J gene TRBJ2-5; D unresolved. CDR1 is KGHSH, CDR2 LQKENI, per germline. This CDR3 region has 14 residues. V lost 0 bases to trimming and J lost 3 bases, with 8 bases between them. Here the CDR3 reads CASSPPSTEETQYF. The CDR3 DNA sequence: TGTGCCAGCTCACCACCAAGTACAGAAGAGACCCAGTACTTC.

This clone was seen only once. The rearrangement links TRBV6-1 to TRBJ2-7; D remains ambiguous. V lost 4 bases and J lost 1, with 11 bases in between. The CDR3 consists of 14 residues. Germline CDR1 reads MNHNS; CDR2 reads SASEGT. The CDR3 protein is CASSGRKGSYEQYF. The CDR3 region has the DNA TGTGCCAGCAGTGGTAGAAAGGGATCCTACGAGCAGTACTTC.

The CDR3 is CASSSDINIQYF. CDR3 in DNA: TGTGCCAGCAGTTCTGACATAAACATTCAGTACTTC. The V call is TRBV2, the J call TRBJ2-4; D gene ambiguous. Per germline, CDR1 SNHLY and CDR2 FYNNEI. Trimming removed 5 bases from V and 6 bases from J, with 8 bases in between. The CDR3 covers 12 residues.

The chain carries TRBV7-2 and TRBJ2-1; TRBD2 aligns across 7 bases. This CDR3 is built from 18 residues. Trimming at V came to 5 bases and at J to 2 bases, leaving 15 bases not matched to a gene. Germline V gene data show CDR1 as SGHTA and CDR2 as FQGNSA. CDR3 sequence reads: CASSRIRGGRSPYNEQFF. The CDR3 nucleotides read TGTGCCAGCAGCCGTATTCGGGGCGGGAGATCCCCCTACAATGAGCAGTTCTTC. Drawing the rest from reference TRBV7-2 and TRBJ2-1, the complete variable domain is GAGVSQSPSNKVTEKGKDVELRCDPISGHTALYWYRQSLGQGLEFLIYFQGNSAPDKSGLPSDRFSAERTGGSVSTLTIQRTQQEDSAVYLCASSRIRGGRSPYNEQFFGPGTRLTVL.

The V and J genes are TRBV11-2 and TRBJ2-3; D is possibly TRBD1 (7 bases). CDR3 length: 16 residues. Trimming removed 1 base at V and 7 bases at J, with 18 bases between. Germline assignment: CDR1 SGHAT and CDR2 FQNNGV. This CDR3 is CASSLVRGDRGHTQYF. The CDR3 DNA reads as TGTGCCAGCAGCTTAGTCAGGGGGGACAGAGGACATACGCAGTATTTT.

The rearrangement joins TRBV2 to TRBJ1-1; D is ambiguous. The V end was cut by 2 bases, the J end by 1 base, with 8 bases between. Looked up from germline, CDR1 is SNHLY and CDR2 is FYNNEI. CDR3 length equals 14 residues. CDR3 sequence reads: CASSERTGNTEAFF. Here the CDR3 DNA reads TGTGCCAGCAGTGAAAGGACGGGGAACACTGAAGCTTTCTTT. Filled out from reference TRBV2 and TRBJ1-1, the complete variable domain reads EPEVTQTPSHQVTQMGQEVILRCVPISNHLYFYWYRQILGQKVEFLVSFYNNEISEKSEIFDDQFSVERPDGSNFTLKIRSTKLEDSAMYFCASSERTGNTEAFFGQGTRLTVV.